This TCR beta chain is from a study of blood T cell repertoires in COVID-19. At the level of the study: Whether acute or convalescent, the COVID-19 samples came from the United States, Italy and Spain.

Under the authors' procedure: Estimation of nucleated cell counts relied on the amplification of reference gene primers. Clones were read by immunoSEQ multiplex PCR, and TCRdb kept only the in-frame ones, dropping some. V and J calls and clone size are those listed in that table; D and trimming were worked out from the DNA. The data show about 47,000 clones, with more than 75% seen just once and 13% to 15% held by the top ten. The germline V gene encodes CDR1 SSHAT and CDR2 FNYEAQ (reference sequence). This CDR3 is built from 17 residues. Trimming took 3 bases from V and 2 from J, leaving 19 bases between them.

The source material was peripheral blood. This sequence originates from a human donor with acute or convalescent COVID-19. The donor label of this sample is uncertain. V is TRBV7-7 and J is TRBJ2-5, with D perhaps TRBD2 (7 bases). The CDR3 loop is CASSFGRKGGLQETQYF. For the CDR3, the DNA is TGTGCCAGCAGCTTTGGGAGGAAGGGGGGGCTGCAAGAGACCCAGTACTTC.